The TCR beta chain described here comes from a study of T-cell memory formation after mild COVID-19. Overall study findings and caveats: Among contracting clones, CD4+ were mainly CM/EM and CD8+ enriched in EMRA.

MiXCR, applied by TCRdb to the 5' RACE reads, yields one record per CDR3 protein. The repertoire has approximately 430,000 distinct CDR3 sequences, about 22% of them found once; the top ten carry less than 15%. V dropped 7 bases and J dropped 10 bases, with 19 bases sitting between them. Germline V lookup: CDR1 MNHEY, CDR2 SMNVEV (reference sequence). The CDR3 loop spans 13 amino acids. Concerning this clonotype: Its antigen is as yet unknown.

The sequence derives from an adult woman who had mild COVID-19 (a few samples of this study predate the infection). Cell type and time point are not known. This chain links TRBV27 with TRBJ1-1, with D perhaps matching TRBD1 (6 bases). Material: PBMCs or a T cell subset sorted from them (not recorded which). This CDR3 reads CASTRGAGEAAFF. CDR3 in DNA: TGTGCCAGCACCCGGGGGGCAGGCGAGGCAGCTTTCTTT.